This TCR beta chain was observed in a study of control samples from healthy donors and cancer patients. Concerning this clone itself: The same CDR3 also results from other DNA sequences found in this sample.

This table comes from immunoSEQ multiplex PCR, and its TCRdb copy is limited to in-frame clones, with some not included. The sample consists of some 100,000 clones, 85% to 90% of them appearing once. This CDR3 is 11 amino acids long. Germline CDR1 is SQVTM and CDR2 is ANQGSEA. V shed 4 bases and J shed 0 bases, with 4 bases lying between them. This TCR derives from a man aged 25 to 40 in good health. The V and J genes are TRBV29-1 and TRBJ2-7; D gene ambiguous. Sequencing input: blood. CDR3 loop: CSVGASYEQYF. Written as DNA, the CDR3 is TGCAGCGTTGGGGCCTCCTACGAGCAGTACTTC.